A selection of T cell receptor beta chains follows, all from one sample in a study of blood T cell repertoires in COVID-19. Generated by immunoSEQ multiplex PCR, the TCRdb table keeps only in-frame clones and is missing some. Among about 81,000 clones listed, about 84% were seen once. Sequenced material: peripheral blood. The origin of the receptors is a woman in her seventies with acute or convalescent COVID-19. Each CDR3 is given with its conserved first and last residue. D genes are given only for firm matches. Part of the rows lack a size; the others show once, few, many or a class for expanded clones.

J | V | size | D | CDR3 | DNA
TRBJ1-2 | TRBV10-1 | - | - | CASSDGTSYGYTF | TGCGCCAGCAGTGATGGGACAAGCTATGGCTACACCTTC
TRBJ1-4 | TRBV7-9 | - | TRBD1 | CASSFGTGFTNEKLFF | TGTGCCAGCAGCTTCGGGACAGGGTTCACTAATGAAAAACTGTTTTTT
TRBJ2-3 | TRBV2 | - | TRBD1 | CARHTGQATDTQYF | TGTGCCAGACACACGGGACAGGCCACAGATACGCAGTATTTT
TRBJ1-1 | TRBV7-2 | - | - | CASSSHGGTEAFF | TGTGCCAGCAGCTCCCATGGCGGGACTGAAGCTTTCTTT
TRBJ2-2 | TRBV4-3 | - | - | CASSWEDGGGELFF | TGCGCCAGCAGTTGGGAGGACGGGGGCGGGGAGCTGTTTTTT
TRBJ2-5 | TRBV11-2 | - | TRBD2 | CASSPPASGGFKTQYF | TGTGCCAGCAGCCCCCCCGCTAGCGGGGGGTTCAAGACCCAGTACTTC
TRBJ2-3 | TRBV6-4 | - | - | CASSEGQPTDTQYF | TGTGCCAGCAGCGAGGGACAACCCACAGATACGCAGTATTTT
TRBJ1-3 | TRBV28 | - | TRBD1 | CASRPRGGIGNTIYF | TGTGCCAGCAGACCAAGAGGGGGCATCGGAAACACCATATATTTT
TRBJ1-1 | TRBV29-1 | many | - | CSVREQGNTEAFF | TGCAGCGTTCGTGAACAGGGGAACACTGAAGCTTTCTTT
TRBJ1-2 | TRBV10-3 | - | - | CAISGDMNYGYTF | TGTGCCATCAGTGGGGACATGAACTATGGCTACACCTTC
TRBJ2-3 | TRBV18 | - | - | CASSPPRLGTDTQYF | TGTGCCAGCTCACCACCCCGGTTGGGCACAGATACGCAGTATTTT
TRBJ1-2 | TRBV28 | - | TRBD1 | CASRDTSRTGMEGYTF | TGTGCCAGCAGGGATACCTCTAGGACAGGGATGGAGGGCTACACCTTC
TRBJ2-3 | TRBV27 | once | - | CASSGAGDTQYF | TGTGCCAGCAGTGGGGCAGGAGATACGCAGTATTTT
TRBJ1-2 | TRBV6-5 | - | TRBD1 | CASGQGWGYTF | TGTGCCAGCGGACAGGGCTGGGGCTACACCTTC
TRBJ1-1 | TRBV19 | - | - | CASSIGVRSEAFF | TGTGCCAGTAGTATAGGGGTTCGGAGTGAAGCTTTCTTT
TRBJ1-1 | TRBV3-1/TRBV3-2 | - | TRBD1 | CASSRTDRRNTEAFF | TGTGCCAGCAGCCGGACGGACAGGAGGAACACTGAAGCTTTCTTT
TRBJ1-6 | TRBV14 | once | TRBD1 | CASSSHRGPYGLTPLHF | TGTGCCAGCAGCTCACACAGGGGTCCCTACGGGTTGACACCCCTCCACTTT
TRBJ1-1 | TRBV7-8 | - | TRBD1 | CASSPDRGRHGTEAFF | TGTGCCAGCAGCCCCGACAGGGGGCGGCATGGGACTGAAGCTTTCTTT
TRBJ1-1 | TRBV27 | - | TRBD1 | CASSLSSRGRTAFF | TGTGCCAGCAGTTTATCGTCCAGGGGGCGCACGGCTTTCTTT
TRBJ2-3 | TRBV19 | once | TRBD2 | CASRRTSSGTDTQYF | TGTGCCAGTAGGAGGACTAGCTCTGGCACAGATACGCAGTATTTT
TRBJ1-4 | TRBV5-1 | once | TRBD1 | CASSTQGAVEKLFF | TGCGCCAGCAGCACACAGGGGGCAGTCGAAAAACTGTTTTTT
TRBJ1-1 | TRBV19 | once | - | CASMADSRRAFF | TGTGCCAGTATGGCGGACTCCCGACGGGCTTTCTTT
TRBJ1-1 | TRBV14 | - | - | CASSPEGVTAFF | TGTGCCAGCAGCCCTGAAGGGGTTACGGCTTTCTTT
TRBJ1-6 | TRBV5-1 | - | - | CASSLERKFGSPLHF | TGCGCCAGCAGCTTGGAAAGAAAATTCGGTTCACCCCTCCACTTT
TRBJ1-2 | TRBV14 | - | - | CASSGTGTNYGYTF | TGTGCCAGCAGCGGCACAGGGACGAACTATGGCTACACCTTC
TRBJ1-2 | TRBV6-5 | once | - | CAILPDPQGVYGYTF | TGTGCCATCTTACCGGACCCACAGGGCGTCTATGGCTACACCTTC
TRBJ2-1 | TRBV3-1/TRBV3-2 | - | TRBD2 | CASSRAGGAGNEQFF | TGTGCCAGCAGCCGTGCCGGGGGGGCGGGGAATGAGCAGTTCTTC
TRBJ2-1 | TRBV11-2 | - | - | CASSLEGAGYNEQFF | TGTGCCAGCAGCTTAGAGGGGGCCGGCTACAATGAGCAGTTCTTC
TRBJ2-1 | TRBV5-5 | - | - | CASSLGNEQFF | TGTGCCAGCAGCCTCGGTAATGAGCAGTTCTTC
TRBJ2-1 | TRBV9 | - | TRBD2 | CASSPWQRETNEQFF | TGTGCCAGCAGCCCGTGGCAGCGGGAGACTAATGAGCAGTTCTTC
TRBJ1-2 | TRBV19 | few | - | CASSIGTGNYGYTF | TGTGCCAGTAGTATAGGTACAGGTAACTATGGCTACACCTTC
TRBJ1-1 | TRBV7-2 | - | - | CASSLGRGNTEAFF | TGTGCCAGCAGCTTAGGGAGGGGGAACACTGAAGCTTTCTTT
TRBJ1-2 | TRBV5-1 | - | - | CASSFNYRDGYTF | TGCGCCAGCAGCTTTAATTACAGGGACGGCTACACCTTC
TRBJ2-3 | TRBV29-1 | - | - | CSITPGHRTDTQYF | TGCAGCATAACGCCGGGACACCGCACAGATACGCAGTATTTT
TRBJ2-3 | TRBV4-1 | - | - | CASSQVLRSGGTDTQYF | TGCGCCAGCAGCCAAGTTCTCCGGTCCGGGGGCACAGATACGCAGTATTTT
TRBJ2-1 | TRBV19 | - | TRBD1 | CARDCLTGGEDEQFF | TGTGCCAGAGACTGCCTGACAGGGGGCGAGGATGAGCAGTTCTTC
TRBJ1-2 | TRBV7-9 | - | - | CASSLGPGGNYGYTF | TGTGCCAGCAGCTTAGGTCCGGGAGGTAACTATGGCTACACCTTC
TRBJ2-1 | TRBV16 | few | - | CASSHYLYNEQFF | TGTGCCAGCAGCCACTACCTCTACAATGAGCAGTTCTTC
TRBJ2-3 | TRBV5-5 | - | TRBD2 | CASSPGGAGTDTQYF | TGTGCCAGCAGCCCCGGGGGGGCCGGCACAGATACGCAGTATTTT
TRBJ2-1 | TRBV13 | - | TRBD1 | CASILRDRGNEQFF | TGTGCCAGCATACTCCGGGACAGGGGCAATGAGCAGTTCTTC
TRBJ2-2 | TRBV3-1/TRBV3-2 | - | TRBD1 | CASSQRTGQNTGELFF | TGTGCCAGCAGCCAGAGGACAGGACAGAACACCGGGGAGCTGTTTTTT
TRBJ2-1 | TRBV6-2/TRBV6-3 | - | TRBD2 | CASSPRLAGGPGEQFF | TGTGCCAGCAGCCCCCGACTAGCGGGAGGGCCCGGCGAGCAGTTCTTC
TRBJ1-1 | TRBV19 | - | TRBD1 | CASSIPGGSTEAFF | TGTGCCAGTAGTATACCAGGGGGGTCCACTGAAGCTTTCTTT
TRBJ2-3 | TRBV24-1 | - | - | CATSDFYSDTQYF | TGTGCCACCAGTGATTTCTATTCAGATACGCAGTATTTT
TRBJ1-3 | TRBV29-1 | - | TRBD1 | CSARTGGAAGNTIYF | TGCAGCGCCCGGACAGGGGGCGCAGCTGGAAACACCATATATTTT
TRBJ1-5 | TRBV11-1 | - | TRBD1 | CASSDGQGGNQPQHF | TGTGCCAGCAGCGACGGACAGGGGGGCAATCAGCCCCAGCATTTT
TRBJ1-2 | TRBV6-1 | - | TRBD1 | CASSEPGTGGSNYGYTF | TGTGCCAGCAGTGAACCTGGGACAGGGGGATCTAACTATGGCTACACCTTC